What follows are 18 T cell receptor beta chains derived from one specimen sequenced in a study of T cell responses to AZD1222 COVID-19 vaccine (TCRdb year 2021). The sample's time point label, decoded: about 28 days (+/-7) after the second vaccine dose. Libraries were prepared through the immunoSEQ multiplex PCR assay. Entries here come from immuneACCESS through TCRdb and include only in-frame sequences with V and J called. Some clones fail to appear in such tables; in the studies checked, an unresolved V gene covers under half of the shortfall, and the cause of the remainder is unknown. The sample has about 81,000 clones on record, 85% to 95% of them singletons. In total, the top ten clones hold around 10% of the sample. The material was peripheral blood, obtained 28 days after the second AZD1222 dose. The receptor source for this set is an adult who received the AZD1222 COVID-19 vaccine.

This chain joins TRBV5-3 and TRBJ1-5; TRBD1 is a possible D gene (5 bases). TRBV5-3 is identified as an open reading frame with a role that is uncertain. Trimming shortened V by 2 bases and J by 0 bases, and 12 bases separated the two germline ends. The CDR3 consists of 16 residues. This chain's CDR3 is CARSLGGEDSNQPQHF. The DNA of the CDR3 is TGTGCCAGAAGCTTAGGAGGGGAAGATAGCAATCAGCCCCAGCATTTT.

The gene calls are TRBV7-9 and TRBJ1-2; TRBD1 agrees at 7 bases. Unmatched junction bases numbered 7, after V lost 6 bases and J lost 6 bases. CDR3 size: 13 residues. Germline assignment: CDR1 SEHNR and CDR2 FQNEAQ (reference sequence). The DNA of the CDR3 is TGTGCCAGCAGTCTCACAGGGGCCCATGGCTACACCTTC. It codes for CASSLTGAHGYTF.

CDR3 residues: CASSGTQGASTEAFF. CDR3 coding DNA: TGTGCCAGCAGCGGGACACAGGGGGCGAGCACTGAAGCTTTCTTT. The genes are TRBV9 and TRBJ1-1; 9 positions match TRBD1. Germline CDR1 and CDR2: SGDLS and YYNGEE. The J segment lost 4 bases and the V segment lost 3 bases, leaving 7 bases of the junction unmatched. There are 15 residues in the CDR3. Filled out from reference TRBV9 and TRBJ1-1, the complete variable domain reads DSGVTQTPKHLITATGQRVTLRCSPRSGDLSVYWYQQSLDQGLQFLIQYYNGEERAKGNILERFSAQQFPDLHSELNLSSLELGDSALYFCASSGTQGASTEAFFGQGTRLTVV.

The V call is TRBV11-1, the J call TRBJ1-6; no reliable D call. The CDR3 runs to 13 residues. V lost 3 bases and J lost 7, with 7 bases in between. Germline V gene lookup returns CDR1 SGHAT and CDR2 FQDESV (reference sequence). The CDR3 protein is CASSLDLNSPLHF. CDR3 DNA sequence: TGTGCCAGCAGCTTGGACCTAAATTCACCCCTCCACTTT.

The chain has TRBV30 and TRBJ2-1; 8 bases map to TRBD2. CDR1 GTSNPN and CDR2 SVGIG come from the germline V gene (reference sequence). The CDR3 is 10 amino acids. V gave up 3 bases and J gave up 13 bases; unmatched junction bases: 2. The CDR3 region has the DNA TGTGCCTGGAGCGGGACTAGACAGTTCTTC. It translates to CAWSGTRQFF.

The chain carries TRBV18 and TRBJ2-1; a possible D gene is TRBD2 (5 bases). Germline CDR1 reads KGHSH; CDR2 reads LQKENI. Between the trimmed V and J ends, which lost 3 bases and 0 bases, there was a span of 12 bases. The length of the CDR3 is 16 residues. For the CDR3, the DNA is TGTGCCAGCTCACCTTTCAGCGGAAGCTCCTACAATGAGCAGTTCTTC. It yields the protein CASSPFSGSSYNEQFF.

The CDR3 bases are TGTGCCAGCTTCGGGGGCAGCTCTGGAAACACCATATATTTT. This codes for CASFGGSSGNTIYF. The gene calls are TRBV28 and TRBJ1-3, with TRBD1 as a possible D gene (6 bases). The ends were cut back, 8 bases at V and 0 bases at J, with 11 bases in the middle. There are 14 residues in the CDR3. Germline V gives CDR1 MDHEN, CDR2 SYDVKM.

For this clone: Other DNA sequences within the sample encode an identical CDR3. CDR3 loop: CASSPTSGRSYEQYF. Written as DNA, the CDR3 is TGTGCCAGCTCACCTACTAGCGGGCGTTCCTACGAGCAGTACTTC. This chain joins TRBV18 and TRBJ2-7; TRBD2 matches at 9 bases. This CDR3 spans 15 amino acids. Germline V gene data show CDR1 as KGHSH and CDR2 as LQKENI. V was clipped by 3 bases and J by 1 base; unmatched bases: 4.

In its sample, this clone was seen once. The rearrangement uses TRBV3-1 (or the pseudogene TRBV3-2) and TRBJ2-1; tentative D call: TRBD2 (6 bases). The V and J ends lost 4 bases and 6 bases respectively, with 16 bases between them. The CDR3 spans 15 residues. Germline V gives CDR1 LGHDT, CDR2 YNNKEL (reference sequence). CDR3 sequence (DNA): TGTGCCAGCAGCCTAAGGAAGGGACTGGCCAATGAGCAGTTCTTC. This sequence encodes CASSLRKGLANEQFF.

This sequence joins TRBV4-1 and TRBJ2-7, with D tentatively TRBD2 (7 bases). Trimming took off 3 bases at V and 5 bases at J, with 14 bases between the two ends. Germline V gene lookup returns CDR1 MGHRA and CDR2 YSYEKL. The CDR3 has 14 residues. The CDR3 protein is CASSHIRGGDEQYF. The CDR3 DNA is TGCGCCAGCAGCCATATCAGGGGAGGGGACGAGCAGTACTTC.

The rearrangement uses TRBV29-1 and TRBJ1-5; the D is unclear. Germline loops: CDR1 SQVTM, CDR2 ANQGSEA. V lost 7 bases, J lost 6 bases, and 19 bases lay in between. CDR3 length equals 14 residues. The CDR3 region is CSALQLGLGQPQHF. The DNA of the CDR3 is TGCAGCGCCCTCCAGCTGGGCCTCGGTCAGCCCCAGCATTTT.

This chain joins TRBV5-1 and TRBJ1-3; TRBD1 might be the D (6 bases). V gave up 0 bases and J gave up 1 base, with 14 bases separating them. Germline V CDR1 and CDR2: SGHRS, YFSETQ. This CDR3 has 17 amino acids. The CDR3 bases are TGCGCCAGCAGCTTGGATCGGGGGCCGCTTTCTGGAAACACCATATATTTT. It is translated as CASSLDRGPLSGNTIYF.

This chain joins TRBV5-6 and TRBJ2-1; TRBD2 matches at 9 bases. CDR1 SGHDT and CDR2 YYEEEE come from the germline V gene. The length of the CDR3 is 19 residues. V was pared by 0 bases and J by 3 bases, with 13 bases of the junction left unmatched. CDR3 sequence reads: CASSLVGGIAGVGYNEQFF. The CDR3 nucleotides read TGTGCCAGCAGCTTGGTGGGGGGGATAGCGGGAGTTGGCTACAATGAGCAGTTCTTC. The complete variable domain, with remaining parts taken from reference TRBV5-6 and TRBJ2-1, reads DAGVTQSPTHLIKTRGQQVTLRCSPKSGHDTVSWYQQALGQGPQFIFQYYEEEERQRGNFPDRFSGHQFPNYSSELNVNALLLGDSALYLCASSLVGGIAGVGYNEQFFGPGTRLTVL.

This clone came up once. Other DNA sequences in the same sample also yield this CDR3. The chain employs TRBV5-1 and TRBJ2-2; D is undetermined. The V end lost 4 bases, the J end lost 1 base, and 8 bases lay between the germline ends. This CDR3 has 14 residues. Germline-derived CDR1 and CDR2 are SGHRS and YFSETQ. The CDR3 reads CASSAGQNTGELFF. In nucleotides, the CDR3 is TGCGCCAGCAGCGCAGGTCAGAACACCGGGGAGCTGTTTTTT.

This clone occurred many times. The J gene is TRBJ1-4, the V gene TRBV5-1; 8 positions agree with TRBD1. V trimming: 1 base; J trimming: 8 bases; junction bases outside the gene matches: 4. This CDR3 has 14 amino acids. The germline CDR1 and CDR2 sequences are SGHRS and YFSETQ. The CDR3 coding sequence is TGCGCCAGCAGCTTGACAGGGGGTTCCGAAAAACTGTTTTTT. Translated, it gives CASSLTGGSEKLFF.

The CDR3 DNA reads as TGTGCCAGTAGTATAATTTTGGGTGATCAGCCCCAGCATTTT. Amino acids: CASSIILGDQPQHF. J is TRBJ1-5 and V is TRBV19; no clear D. CDR1 and CDR2 (germline): LNHDA, SQIVND (reference sequence). The V gene lost 2 bases and the J gene lost 5 bases, with 10 bases spanning the gap. This CDR3 comprises 14 residues.

This chain links TRBV18 with TRBJ1-2, with 7 bases aligning to TRBD1. The CDR3 contains 13 residues. CDR1 and CDR2 (germline): KGHSH, LQKENI. V shed 8 bases, J shed 0 bases, and the junction held 3 bases outside the gene matches. CDR3 nucleotide sequence: TGTGCCAGCGCCGACAGGGCTAACTATGGCTACACCTTC. Translation: CASADRANYGYTF.

The chain recombines TRBV5-1 with TRBJ1-3; D gene ambiguous. V shed 0 bases and J shed 0 bases, with 7 bases lying between them. CDR1 SGHRS and CDR2 YFSETQ come from the germline V gene. This CDR3 has 15 amino acids. CDR3 bases: TGCGCCAGCAGCTTGGGGCGCCCCTCTGGAAACACCATATATTTT. It specifies CASSLGRPSGNTIYF.